This TCR beta chain appears in the sequencing data of a study of somatic mutations in cytotoxic T cells in rheumatoid arthritis. For the study at large: Flow cytometry sorted some V beta antibody-stained T-cell populations to nearly 100% purity, V beta1+ cells among them being sequenced for TCRB.

Points from the study as a whole: Statistically, CD8+ T-cell clonality was not significantly distinct between individuals with rheumatoid arthritis and age-matched healthy controls.

V dropped 4 bases and J dropped 3; count of bases not matched to a gene: 16. This CDR3 has 18 amino acids. Germline V gene lookup returns CDR1 SGHRS and CDR2 YFSETQ. Comment on this clone: Antigen unknown.

TCRdb keeps only in-frame clones here, not all; method: immunoSEQ multiplex PCR. The table includes just over 6,500 clones, approximately 72% detected once. The sequence derives from a woman aged 60 to 75 in good health. This chain connects TRBV5-1 to TRBJ1-2, with 9 nucleotides matching TRBD1. The source material was CD8+ T cells sorted from blood. The CDR3 coding sequence is TGCGCCAGCAGCCCCTTTCTCACAGACAGGGGGGGAGACTATGGCTACACCTTC. Its translation: CASSPFLTDRGGDYGYTF. Looking up the rest from reference TRBV5-1 and TRBJ1-2 gives the full variable domain: KAGVTQTPRYLIKTRGQQVTLSCSPISGHRSVSWYQQTPGQGLQFLFEYFSETQRNKGNFPGRFSGRQFSNSRSEMNVSTLELGDSALYLCASSPFLTDRGGDYGYTFGSGTRLTVV.